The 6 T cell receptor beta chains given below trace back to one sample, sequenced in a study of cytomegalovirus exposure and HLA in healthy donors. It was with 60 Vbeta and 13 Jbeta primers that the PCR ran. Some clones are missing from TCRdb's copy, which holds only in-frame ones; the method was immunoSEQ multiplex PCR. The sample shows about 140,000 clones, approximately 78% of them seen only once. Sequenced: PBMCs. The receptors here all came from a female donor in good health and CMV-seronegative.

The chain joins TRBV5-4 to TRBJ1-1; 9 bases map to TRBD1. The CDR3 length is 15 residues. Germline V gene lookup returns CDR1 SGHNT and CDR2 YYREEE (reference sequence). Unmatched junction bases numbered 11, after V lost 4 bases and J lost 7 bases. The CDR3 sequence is CASSPPSTGGREAFF. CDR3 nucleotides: TGTGCCAGCAGCCCCCCCTCGACAGGGGGGCGTGAAGCTTTCTTT.

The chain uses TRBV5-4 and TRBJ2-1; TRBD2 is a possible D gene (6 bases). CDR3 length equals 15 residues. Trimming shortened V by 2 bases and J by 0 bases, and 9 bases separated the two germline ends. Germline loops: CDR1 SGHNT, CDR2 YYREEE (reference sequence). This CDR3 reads CASSFTSFSYNEQFF. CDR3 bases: TGTGCCAGCAGCTTTACTAGCTTCTCCTACAATGAGCAGTTCTTC.

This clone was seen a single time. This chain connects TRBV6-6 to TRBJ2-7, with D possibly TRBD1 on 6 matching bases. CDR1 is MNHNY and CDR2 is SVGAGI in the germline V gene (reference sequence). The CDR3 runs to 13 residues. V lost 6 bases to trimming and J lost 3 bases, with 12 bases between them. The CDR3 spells CASSTTQGYEQYF. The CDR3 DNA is TGTGCCAGCAGCACTACACAGGGCTACGAGCAGTACTTC.

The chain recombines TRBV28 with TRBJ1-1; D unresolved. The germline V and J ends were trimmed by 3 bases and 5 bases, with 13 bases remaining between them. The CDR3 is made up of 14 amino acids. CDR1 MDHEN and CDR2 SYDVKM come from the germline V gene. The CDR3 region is CASSLGRLGTEAFF. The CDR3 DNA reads TGTGCCAGCAGTTTGGGGAGACTGGGGACTGAAGCTTTCTTT.

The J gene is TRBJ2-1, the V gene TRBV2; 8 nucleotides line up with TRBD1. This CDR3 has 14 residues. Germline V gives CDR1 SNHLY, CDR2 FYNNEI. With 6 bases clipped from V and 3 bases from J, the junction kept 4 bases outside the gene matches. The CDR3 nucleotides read TGTGCCAGCAGGGACAGGGCGGTCTACAATGAGCAGTTCTTC. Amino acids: CASRDRAVYNEQFF.

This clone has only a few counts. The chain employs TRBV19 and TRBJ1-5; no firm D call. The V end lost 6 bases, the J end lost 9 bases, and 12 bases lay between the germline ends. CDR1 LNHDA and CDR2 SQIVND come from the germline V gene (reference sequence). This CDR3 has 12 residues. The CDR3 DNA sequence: TGTGCCAGTAGCCCGACTTTTACGCCCCAGCATTTT. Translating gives CASSPTFTPQHF.